The present T cell receptor (beta chain) was sequenced within a study of OX40 agonist ivuxolimab in advanced cancers. The study, taken as a whole, reports: CD4+ and CD8+ T cells in blood underwent clonal expansion by week 6 at 0.1 to 3.0 mg/kg. The mean number of expanded clones was higher in CD8+ T cells than in CD4+. A proportion of nonresponders additionally exhibited low normalized T-cell clonal expansion.

Profiling relied on immunoSEQ multiplex PCR, and the TCRdb table lists in-frame clones only, not all of them. The repertoire includes tens of thousands of clones, 91% of them detected once, and approximately 19% sits in the top ten. For this clone: Antigen unknown.

V was shortened by 5 bases and J by 4 bases, with 14 bases between the two germline ends. Germline CDR1 is MNHNS and CDR2 is SASEGT. This CDR3 is built from 14 residues. The rearrangement links TRBV6-1 to TRBJ1-1; D unclear. This sequence was found in an adult with an advanced solid tumor such as melanoma, head and neck, liver or kidney cancer. Sample: CD4+ or CD8+ T cells sorted from blood, taken in a trial of the OX40 agonist ivuxolimab. CDR3 region: CASSYGVVSTEAFF. CDR3 DNA: TGTGCCAGCAGTTATGGGGTAGTCAGCACTGAAGCTTTCTTT.